This T cell receptor (beta chain) was retrieved from a study of cytotoxic CD8 clonotypes in ibrutinib-treated CLL. Study-wide results and limits: Clonality was higher at baseline than in age-matched healthy donors and tracked circulating CD8+ T-cell counts. Clonality rose at ibrutinib response and fell back toward baseline at progression.

Assay: immunoSEQ multiplex PCR; the TCRdb copy retains only in-frame clones and omits some. The data contain some 12,000 clones, roughly 60% of them singletons. Concerning this clone itself: As yet, its antigen is unknown.

This CDR3 is 14 amino acids long. Trimming cost V 3 bases and J 1 base, with 9 bases left between them. From germline, CDR1 is LNHDA and CDR2 SQIVND (reference sequence). The V gene is TRBV19, the J gene TRBJ1-1; no definite D call. The sample in question was PBMCs, obtained before ibrutinib treatment. The sequence was obtained from a human donor with chronic lymphocytic leukemia. The CDR3 coding sequence is TGTGCCAGTAGTATGTCGCGGGGGAACACTGAAGCTTTCTTT. This sequence encodes CASSMSRGNTEAFF.